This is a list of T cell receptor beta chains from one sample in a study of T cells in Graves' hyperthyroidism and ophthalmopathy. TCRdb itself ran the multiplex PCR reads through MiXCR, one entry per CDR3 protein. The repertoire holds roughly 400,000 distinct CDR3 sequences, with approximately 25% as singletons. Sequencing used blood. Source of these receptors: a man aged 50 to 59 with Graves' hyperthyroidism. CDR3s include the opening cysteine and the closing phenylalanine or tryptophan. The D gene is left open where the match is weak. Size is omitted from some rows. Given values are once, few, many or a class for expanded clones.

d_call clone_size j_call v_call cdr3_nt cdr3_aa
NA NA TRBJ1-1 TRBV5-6 TGTGCCAGCAGCTCGTCGGAGGGGTACACTGAAGCTTTCTTT CASSSSEGYTEAFF
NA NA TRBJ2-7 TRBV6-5 TGTGCCAGCAGTTACCGGTCCGTATCCTACGAGCAGTACTTC CASSYRSVSYEQYF
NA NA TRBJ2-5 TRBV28 TGTGCCAGCAGACCCGGGGCGGCGGAGACCCAGTACTTC CASRPGAAETQYF
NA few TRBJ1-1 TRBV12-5 TGTGCTAGTGGTTTTTCTTCTCTGAACACTGAAGCTTTCTTT CASGFSSLNTEAFF
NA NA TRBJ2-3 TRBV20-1 TGCAGTGCTAGAGGAGCGCCAGATACGCAGTATTTT CSARGAPDTQYF
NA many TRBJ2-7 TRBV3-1 TGTGCCAGCAGCCAAGCGGATCCGCGCGAGCAGTACTTC CASSQADPREQYF
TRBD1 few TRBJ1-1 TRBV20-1 TGCAGTGCTAGAGATCCACGGACAGGTCTTGACACTGAAGCTTTCTTT CSARDPRTGLDTEAFF
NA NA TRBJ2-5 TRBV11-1 TGTGCCAGCAGCTTAGCGCGAAACTCAGCGGGTATGGAGACCCAGTACTTC CASSLARNSAGMETQYF
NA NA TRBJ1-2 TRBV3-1 TGTGCCAGCAGCCAAGACCCCGGAGCATTCTATGGCTACACCTTC CASSQDPGAFYGYTF
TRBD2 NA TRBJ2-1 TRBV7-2 TGTGCCAGCTTGGGACTAGCGGGAGTTCTTAATGAGCAGTTCTTC CASLGLAGVLNEQFF
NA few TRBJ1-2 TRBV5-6 TGTGCCAGCAGCCCCGAAAGCTGGCGTGGCTACACCTTC CASSPESWRGYTF
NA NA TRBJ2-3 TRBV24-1 TGTGCCACCAGTGATCAAAGACGGGGGAATACGCAGTATTTT CATSDQRRGNTQYF
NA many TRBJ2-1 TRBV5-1 TGCGCCAGCAGTCTCGAGGTCTGGGGGCCCTACAATGAGCAGTTCTTC CASSLEVWGPYNEQFF
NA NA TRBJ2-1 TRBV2 TGTGCCAGCAGTGTGGCAGGTGAGCAGTTCTTC CASSVAGEQFF
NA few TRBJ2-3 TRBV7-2 TGTGCCAGCAGCTGGGGCCTTAAGGATACGCAGTATTTT CASSWGLKDTQYF
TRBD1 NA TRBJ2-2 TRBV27 TGTGCCAGCAGGCCGGGACAGGGGGCTAACGGGGAGCTGTTTTTT CASRPGQGANGELFF
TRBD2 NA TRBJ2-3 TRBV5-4 TGTGCCAGCAGCTTTGGACTAGATGATACGCAGTATTTT CASSFGLDDTQYF
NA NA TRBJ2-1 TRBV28 TGTGCCAGCAGTTTCGACAGAGTTGGGCAGTTCTTC CASSFDRVGQFF
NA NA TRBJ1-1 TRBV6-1 TGTGCCAGCAGTGCTCAAAAGACGCGCTTGAACACTGAAGCTTTCTTT CASSAQKTRLNTEAFF
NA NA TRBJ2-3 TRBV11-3 TGTGCCAGCAGCTTAATTTCCGGAGCTGATACGCAGTATTTT CASSLISGADTQYF
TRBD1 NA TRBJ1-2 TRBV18 TGTGCCAGCTCACCTGGACAGGCCGATGGCTACACCTTC CASSPGQADGYTF
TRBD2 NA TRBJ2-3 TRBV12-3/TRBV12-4 TGTGCCACCGCCCCGGGGTTGGGACTAGCGGCATACACAGATACGCAGTATTTT CATAPGLGLAAYTDTQYF
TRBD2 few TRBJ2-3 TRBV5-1 TGCGCCAGCAGCTTGGGCGCGGGAGGGCCGGAAGATACGCAGTATTTT CASSLGAGGPEDTQYF
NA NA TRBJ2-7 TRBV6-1 TGTGCCAGCAGTGAAGCGGCTAGCCCCTCCTACGAGCAGTACTTC CASSEAASPSYEQYF
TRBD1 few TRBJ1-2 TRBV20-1 TGCAGTGCTCCACAGGGGGCTGGCTACACCTTC CSAPQGAGYTF
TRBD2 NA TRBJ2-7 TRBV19 TGTGCCAGTCGCCTAGGGGCTAGCGGCTCCTACGAGCAGTACTTC CASRLGASGSYEQYF
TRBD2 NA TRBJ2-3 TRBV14 TGTGCCAGCAGCCAGATAGCGGGAGGTCGTTTTAGTCCAGATACGCAGTATTTT CASSQIAGGRFSPDTQYF
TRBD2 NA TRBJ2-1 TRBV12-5 TGTGCTAGTGGGAGACCCGGGACTAGCGTATACAATGAGCAGTTCTTC CASGRPGTSVYNEQFF
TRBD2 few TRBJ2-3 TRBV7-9 TGTGCCAGCAGCCCCGGACTAGCGGCGGCAGATACGCAGTATTTT CASSPGLAAADTQYF
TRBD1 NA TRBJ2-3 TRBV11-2 TGTGCCAGCAGCTTAGTCTTCATGGGGGGACAGGGTCTAGATACGCAGTATTTT CASSLVFMGGQGLDTQYF
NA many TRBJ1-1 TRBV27 TGTGCCACCAGAGCAGGGATCGGTTACACTGAAGCTTTCTTT CATRAGIGYTEAFF
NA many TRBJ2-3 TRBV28 TGTGCCAGCAGACCGACCGGGGGCAGCACAGATACGCAGTATTTT CASRPTGGSTDTQYF
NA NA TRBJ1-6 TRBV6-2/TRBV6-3 TGTGCCACCGGGATGTCCGTGGGTTCACCCCTCCACTTT CATGMSVGSPLHF
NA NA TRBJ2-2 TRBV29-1 TGCAGCGTTGAGTCAGGGAGAGCCGGGGAGCTGTTTTTT CSVESGRAGELFF
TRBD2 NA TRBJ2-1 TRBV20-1 TGCAGTGCTAGAGTAGCGGGAGATAATGAGCAGTTCTTC CSARVAGDNEQFF
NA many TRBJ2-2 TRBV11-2 TGTGCCAGCAATAGACAGACAAACACCGGGGAGCTGTTTTTT CASNRQTNTGELFF
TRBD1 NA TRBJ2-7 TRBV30 TGTGCCTGGAACGGACAGGGAAATTACGAGCAGTACTTC CAWNGQGNYEQYF
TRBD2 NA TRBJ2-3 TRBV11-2 TGTGCCAGCAGCTTAGATCGACTAGCGGGGGGCACAGATACGCAGTATTTT CASSLDRLAGGTDTQYF
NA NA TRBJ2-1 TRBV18 TGTGCCAGCTCACCACAGCGGTACAATGAGCAGTTCTTC CASSPQRYNEQFF